This T cell receptor beta chain is from a study of T cell changes during pregnancy in multiple sclerosis. TCRdb keeps only in-frame clones here, not all; method: immunoSEQ multiplex PCR. The sample gives 84,000 or so clones, over 90% of which show up once; over 2% is in the top ten. The CDR3 has 12 amino acids. CDR1 and CDR2 (germline): GTSNPN, SVGIG (reference sequence). V lost 3 bases to trimming and J lost 8 bases; unmatched junction nucleotides: 5. This material consisted of peripheral blood, taken in the third trimester of pregnancy. This chain links TRBV30 with TRBJ1-1; 8 bases agree with TRBD1. This clonotype originated in a female donor with multiple sclerosis, enrolled in a pregnancy study. The CDR3 protein is CAWRKGTGEAFF. The CDR3, as DNA: TGTGCCTGGAGAAAGGGGACAGGCGAAGCTTTCTTT. The entire variable domain, with the rest obtained from reference TRBV30 and TRBJ1-1, is as follows: SQTIHQWPATLVQPVGSPLSLECTVEGTSNPNLYWYRQAAGRGLQLLFYSVGIGQISSEVPQNLSASRPQDRQFILSSKKLLLSDSGFYLCAWRKGTGEAFFGQGTRLTVV.